This T cell receptor beta chain was recovered during a study of regulatory T cells in long-lasting Graves disease. Turning to the study itself: Antithyroid drug use was under 3 months in newly diagnosed Graves' patients.

To make TCR beta libraries, researchers used iRepertoire HTBI primers and Arm-PCR of CDR3 regions. Original processing methods: Samples revealed approximately 60 TRBV and roughly 15 TRBJ segments. TCRdb re-derived calls from the multiplex PCR reads in MiXCR, one entry per CDR3 protein. These V and J calls derive from TCRdb rather than the authors' analysis. Of some 560,000 distinct CDR3 sequences listed, 15% to 20% were seen once; the top ten hold roughly 25%. Described time point: newly diagnosed GD, antithyroid drugs for less than 3 months. PBMC RNA served as the TCR library source. This clonotype was found many times. The CDR3 length is 13 residues. The germline gives CDR1 SGHDT, CDR2 YYEEEE. Trimming took 0 bases from V and 6 from J, leaving 10 bases between them. In addition, the sample was reused for a study of T cells in Graves' hyperthyroidism and ophthalmopathy.

The TCR was taken from a woman between 40 and 65 years old with Graves disease. This specimen consisted of peripheral blood mononuclear cells (PBMCs), obtained at new diagnosis, from a patient treated with antithyroid drugs. The chain employs TRBV5-6 and TRBJ2-7; weak D call: TRBD1 (6 bases). The CDR3 here is CASSLGGPSEQYF. The CDR3 DNA reads TGTGCCAGCAGCTTGGGGGGGCCCAGCGAGCAGTACTTC.